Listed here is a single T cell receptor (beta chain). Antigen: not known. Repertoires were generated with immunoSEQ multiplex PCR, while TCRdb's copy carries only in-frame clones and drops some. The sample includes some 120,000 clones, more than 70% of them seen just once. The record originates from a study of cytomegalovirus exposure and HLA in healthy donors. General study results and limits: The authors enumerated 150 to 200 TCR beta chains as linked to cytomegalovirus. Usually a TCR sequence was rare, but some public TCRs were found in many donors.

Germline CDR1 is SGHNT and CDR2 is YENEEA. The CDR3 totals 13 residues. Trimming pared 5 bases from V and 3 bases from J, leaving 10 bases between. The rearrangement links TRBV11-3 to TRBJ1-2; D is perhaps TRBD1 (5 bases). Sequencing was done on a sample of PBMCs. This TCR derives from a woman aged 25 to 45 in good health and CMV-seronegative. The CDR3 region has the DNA TGTGCCAGCAGCCGACAGAACTACTATGGCTACACCTTC. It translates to CASSRQNYYGYTF. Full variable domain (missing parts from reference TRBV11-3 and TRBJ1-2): EAGVVQSPRYKIIEKKQPVAFWCNPISGHNTLYWYLQNLGQGPELLIRYENEEAVDDSQLPKDRFSAERLKGVDSTLKIQPAELGDSAVYLCASSRQNYYGYTFGSGTRLTVV.